Below, 3 T cell receptor beta chains from the same sample are listed, as sequenced in a study of vaccination effects on CD4 cells after COVID-19. ViraFEST used viral peptide pools to expand antigen-specific CD4+ T cells before sequencing. It was after approximately 11 days of culture that CD4+ T cells were isolated. Vaccine recipients lacked prior SARS-CoV-2 infection and had negative nucleocapsid antibodies. No antigen has been identified for these receptors. Sequencing was performed with immunoSEQ multiplex PCR; in TCRdb, only in-frame clones are kept and a portion is missing. The repertoire includes some 68,000 clones, about 80% of them detected once, and roughly an eighth sits in the top ten. This sample comprised CD4+ T cells from PBMCs cultured with SARS-CoV-2 spike peptides, obtained before COVID-19 vaccination. The receptors stem from a human donor who received a COVID-19 vaccine.

This chain links TRBV10-1 with TRBJ2-5; D tentatively reads TRBD1 or TRBD2 (6 bases each). The V gene's germline CDR1 is WNHNN and CDR2 SYGVQD (reference sequence). The CDR3 extends over 14 amino acids. Trimming shortened V by 3 bases and J by 3 bases, and 11 bases separated the two germline ends. CDR3 sequence (DNA): TGCGCCAGCAGTGAACGGGGGCGGGAAGAGACCCAGTACTTC. It encodes CASSERGREETQYF.

This clone has a handful of counts. The chain couples TRBV7-9 to TRBJ2-1; TRBD2 matches 7 bases. This CDR3 spans 15 amino acids. V gave up 0 bases and J gave up 8 bases; unmatched junction bases: 7. Germline CDR1 reads SEHNR; CDR2 reads FQNEAQ (reference sequence). The CDR3 is CASSLAGLSTDEQFF. CDR3 sequence (DNA): TGTGCCAGCAGCTTAGCGGGACTATCAACGGATGAGCAGTTCTTC.

The chain recombines TRBV29-1 with TRBJ2-3; maybe TRBD2 (6 bases). Germline V CDR1 and CDR2: SQVTM, ANQGSEA. This CDR3 has 12 residues. V lost 3 bases and J 3 bases, leaving 7 bases between the germline ends. CDR3 loop: CSVDSGTDTQYF. As DNA, the CDR3 is TGCAGCGTTGACAGCGGGACAGATACGCAGTATTTT.